The T cell receptor (beta chain) described here comes from a study of blood T cells in healthy people across ages. Alongside a J-beta primer mix, a sample-barcoded 5' primer served in a second PCR lasting about 6 to 12 cycles. TCRdb independently ran MiXCR on the 5' RACE reads; one entry per CDR3 protein. The table lists about 560,000 distinct CDR3 sequences, about 27% of them singletons. The study, taken as a whole, reports: Greater diversity and more naive CD4+ cells were seen in long-lived donors than in aged donors.

Germline V gives CDR1 MNHEY, CDR2 SVGAGI. V was trimmed by 2 bases and J by 4 bases, leaving 14 bases between them. The CDR3 runs 15 residues. There are a few counts of this clonotype. The antigen is unknown. Sample donors were healthy Caucasian individuals that came from Russia, aged roughly 6 to 95. The same data also contributed to another study, on T cells of mothers and their children.

Sequenced input: blood. This TCR was sampled from a boy aged 2-9 years in good health. The J gene is TRBJ2-5, the V gene TRBV6-5; a weak D match, TRBD2 (5 bases). Here the CDR3 reads CASSYRFRAGETQYF. The CDR3 DNA sequence: TGTGCCAGCAGTTACCGCTTTAGGGCGGGAGAGACCCAGTACTTC.